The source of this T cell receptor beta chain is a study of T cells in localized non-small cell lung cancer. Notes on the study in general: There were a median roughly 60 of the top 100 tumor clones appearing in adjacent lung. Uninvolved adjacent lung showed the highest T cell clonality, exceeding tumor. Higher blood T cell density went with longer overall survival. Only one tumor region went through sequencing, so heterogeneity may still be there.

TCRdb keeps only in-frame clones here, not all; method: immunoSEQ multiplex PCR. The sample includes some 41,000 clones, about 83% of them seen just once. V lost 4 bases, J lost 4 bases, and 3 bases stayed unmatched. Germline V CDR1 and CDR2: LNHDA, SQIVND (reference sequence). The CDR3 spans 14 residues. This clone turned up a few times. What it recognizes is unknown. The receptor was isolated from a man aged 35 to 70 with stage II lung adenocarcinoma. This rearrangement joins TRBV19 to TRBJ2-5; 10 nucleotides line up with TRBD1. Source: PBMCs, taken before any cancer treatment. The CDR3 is CASSTGTGAETQYF. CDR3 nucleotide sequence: TGTGCCAGTAGTACCGGGACAGGGGCAGAGACCCAGTACTTC.